Presented here are 8 T cell receptor beta chains from one specimen sequenced in a study of follicular helper T cells after annual influenza vaccination listed by TCRdb under 2017. The receptor library was made with the immunoSEQ multiplex PCR assay. The table comes from immuneACCESS by way of TCRdb, which keeps in-frame sequences with V and J called. Part of the clones is missing from these tables; in studies checked, under half for an unresolved V gene and the rest for unknown reasons. This sample has about 27,000 clones in its table, and about four fifths of those were observed once. Approximately 1.3% of the sample belongs to the ten largest clones. The sample's time point label, decoded: 2014-2015 season, pre-vaccination. The sequenced sample was CXCR5+ CD38- circulating T follicular helper cells from blood, obtained on the day of influenza vaccination. In light of the paper, this sample's cell subset or site label describes: circulating Tfh, non-naive CD4+CXCR5+PD-1+ (ICOS+CD38+ or ICOS-CD38-). The receptor source for this set is an adult who received the influenza vaccine.

The chain joins TRBV29-1 to TRBJ1-1, with D uncertain. CDR3 length equals 13 residues. V shed 4 bases and J shed 2 bases, with 11 bases lying between them. Per germline, CDR1 SQVTM and CDR2 ANQGSEA. DNA of the CDR3: TGCAGCGTTGTTGGGCACCTTAACACTGAAGCTTTCTTT. It specifies CSVVGHLNTEAFF.

This clone was observed a few times. The chain couples TRBV7-2 to TRBJ2-3, with D uncertain. This CDR3 region has 13 residues. Trimming removed 2 bases from V and 4 bases from J, with 7 bases in between. Germline V lookup: CDR1 SGHTA, CDR2 FQGNSA. As DNA, the CDR3 is TGTGCCAGCAGCTTACGACGGGCAGATACGCAGTATTTT. It codes for CASSLRRADTQYF.

The CDR3 is CASSVGTPSGANVLTF. DNA of the CDR3: TGTGCCAGCAGCGTAGGTACACCCTCTGGGGCCAACGTCCTGACTTTC. This chain joins TRBV9 and TRBJ2-6, with D uncertain. The CDR3 runs 16 residues. The germline V gene has CDR1 SGDLS and CDR2 YYNGEE. The V gene lost 0 bases and the J gene lost 0 bases, with 7 bases spanning the gap.

The chain couples TRBV11-2 to TRBJ1-2, with 10 bases fitting TRBD1. The ends lost 1 base at V and 3 bases at J; junction bases unmatched: 2. Per germline, CDR1 SGHAT and CDR2 FQNNGV. CDR3 length: 15 residues. CDR3 loop: CASSLGQGADYGYTF. In DNA, the CDR3 is TGTGCCAGCAGCTTAGGACAGGGGGCGGACTATGGCTACACCTTC.

V and J are TRBV29-1 and TRBJ2-7, with unresolved D. Per the germline V gene, CDR1 is SQVTM and CDR2 is ANQGSEA. CDR3 length: 12 residues. The V end was cut by 4 bases, the J end by 1 base, with 8 bases between. The CDR3: CSVGATSYEQYF. The CDR3 DNA is TGCAGCGTTGGGGCTACATCCTACGAGCAGTACTTC.

This clone was recorded a few times. This CDR3 is also generated by other DNA sequences in the sample. This chain links TRBV5-6 with TRBJ2-3; TRBD2 matches at 12 bases. Germline CDR1 reads SGHDT; CDR2 reads YYEEEE. The CDR3 runs to 15 residues. V shed 6 bases, J shed 4 bases, and the junction held 6 bases outside the gene matches. CDR3: CASTPSGRAADTQYF. Here the CDR3 DNA reads TGTGCCAGCACCCCTAGCGGGAGGGCAGCAGATACGCAGTATTTT. Combining the CDR3 with reference TRBV5-6 and TRBJ2-3 gives the whole variable domain DAGVTQSPTHLIKTRGQQVTLRCSPKSGHDTVSWYQQALGQGPQFIFQYYEEEERQRGNFPDRFSGHQFPNYSSELNVNALLLGDSALYLCASTPSGRAADTQYFGPGTRLTVL.

This chain connects TRBV15 to TRBJ2-1; D is perhaps TRBD2 (6 bases). Germline V gene sequence: CDR1 LNHNV, CDR2 YYDKDF (reference sequence). The CDR3 is 15 residues long. The germline V and J ends were trimmed by 1 base and 2 bases, with 9 bases remaining between them. CDR3 protein: CATSRGSGTYNEQFF. CDR3 DNA sequence: TGTGCCACCAGCAGAGGTAGCGGAACCTACAATGAGCAGTTCTTC. Supplemented by reference TRBV15 and TRBJ2-1, the full variable domain reads DAMVIQNPRYQVTQFGKPVTLSCSQTLNHNVMYWYQQKSSQAPKLLFHYYDKDFNNEADTPDNFQSRRPNTSFCFLDIRSPGLGDTAMYLCATSRGSGTYNEQFFGPGTRLTVL.

The J gene is TRBJ2-3, the V gene TRBV11-2, with TRBD1 as a possible D gene (5 bases). V was shortened by 5 bases and J by 4 bases, with 16 bases between the two germline ends. The CDR3 has 15 residues. Germline CDR1 and CDR2: SGHAT and FQNNGV. The CDR3 nucleotides are TGTGCCAGCAGCGCCGATTGGCAGGGCTCAGATACGCAGTATTTT. It specifies CASSADWQGSDTQYF.